This T cell receptor beta chain is drawn from a study of shared clonotypes between healthy human individuals. Overall study results and limits: Memory subsets generally showed smaller estimated richness than naive subsets did. Relative to clonotypes present in all four donors, those not shared had lower generation probabilities.

V was cut by 0 bases and J by 7 bases, with 9 bases left in between. The CDR3 sequence is 13 residues long. The germline V gene encodes CDR1 KGHSH and CDR2 LQKENI. Sorted-subset replicate PCRs used around 200 ng of genomic DNA. This amount corresponded to approximately 30,000 T cell genomes. Libraries were prepared by immunoSEQ multiplex PCR; TCRdb keeps only in-frame clonotypes and omits some of them. Here the sample spans roughly 2.5 million clones, around 90% being singletons. As regards this clone: Its cognate antigen is unknown.

The investigators split CD4+ cells into a CD45RA+ naive subset and a CD45RA-negative memory subset. The sequence was collected from a man between 18 and 35 years old in good health. The material sequenced was naive CD4+ T cells sorted from blood. Subset meaning: CD45RA+ positively selected. The rearrangement uses TRBV18 and TRBJ1-1; D is unclear. The CDR3 DNA sequence: TGTGCCAGCTCACCACCGGTACAGAATGAAGCTTTCTTT. Amino acid sequence: CASSPPVQNEAFF.